This entry is about one T cell receptor (beta chain). Genomic DNA templated the TCR beta VDJ and CDR3 profiling. TCRdb re-derived calls from the reads in MiXCR, one entry per CDR3 protein. Of about 180,000 distinct CDR3 sequences listed, roughly 63% were seen once; the top ten hold 42%. The data were obtained in a study of CD8+CD57+ T cells in acquired aplastic anemia. The ends were cut back, 0 bases at V and 8 bases at J, with 13 bases in the middle. Per the germline V gene, CDR1 is ENHRY and CDR2 is SYGVKD. This CDR3 has 14 amino acids. Patients selected for sequencing had displayed CD8+CD57+ cell expansion by flow cytometry.

Specimen: sorted CD4+, CD8+, or CD8+CD57+ T cells (not recorded which) from PBMCs. This chain uses TRBV10-3 with TRBJ1-2; D ambiguous. The sequence derives from a human donor with aplastic anemia. The CDR3 sequence: CAISESIRPEGYTF. In DNA form, the CDR3 reads TGTGCCATCAGTGAGTCAATCCGTCCGGAAGGCTACACCTTC.